Below, one TCR beta chain is given with its context. Its antigen is unknown. No per-base quality is available; no much larger clone lies one base away. V is cut by 4 bases and J by 4 bases, and the space between the germline ends is 15 bases. The CDR3 measures 15 amino acids from cysteine to phenylalanine. The retained sequence is limited to the CDR3, 45 bases, with the frame set at the first base. Reading the germline V gene gives CDR1 SGHDN and CDR2 FVKESK. This sample was taken from a study of T cell changes during pregnancy in multiple sclerosis (dated by TCRdb to about 2019). For the study in its entirety: The study examined how the T cell repertoire changed over the course of pregnancy in women with multiple sclerosis.

The protocol used for the library was the immunoSEQ multiplex PCR assay. As stored in TCRdb, this immuneACCESS dataset retains in-frame rearrangements with V and J assigned. A fraction of the clones does not appear; measured against another copy, unresolved V genes explain less than half of the discrepancy, and the remainder lacks a known reason. The sample data list about 67,000 clones, and 80% to 90% of these were observed just once. The ten largest clones add up to 2% to 3% of the sample. The source is a female donor with multiple sclerosis, enrolled in a pregnancy study. Source: peripheral blood, taken in the first trimester of pregnancy. The chain is assembled from TRBV14 and TRBJ2-3; a tentative D match to TRBD1 spans 5 bases. The encoded CDR3 is CASSLRAQLADTQYF. The DNA is as follows: TGTGCCAGCAGCCTCAGGGCTCAACTGGCAGATACGCAGTATTTT.